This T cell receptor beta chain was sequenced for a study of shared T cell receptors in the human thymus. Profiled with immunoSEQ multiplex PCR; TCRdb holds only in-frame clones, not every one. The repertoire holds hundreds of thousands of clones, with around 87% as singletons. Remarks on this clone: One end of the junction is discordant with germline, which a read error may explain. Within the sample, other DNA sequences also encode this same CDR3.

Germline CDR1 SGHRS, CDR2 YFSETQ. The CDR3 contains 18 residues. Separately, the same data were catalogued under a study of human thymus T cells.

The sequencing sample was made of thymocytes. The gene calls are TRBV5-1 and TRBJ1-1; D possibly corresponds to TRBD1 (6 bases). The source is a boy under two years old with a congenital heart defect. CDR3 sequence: CASSLESNETGPNTEAFF. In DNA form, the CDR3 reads TGCGCCAGCAGCTTGGAAAGTAATGAGACAGGCCCGAACACTGAAGCCTTCTTT.